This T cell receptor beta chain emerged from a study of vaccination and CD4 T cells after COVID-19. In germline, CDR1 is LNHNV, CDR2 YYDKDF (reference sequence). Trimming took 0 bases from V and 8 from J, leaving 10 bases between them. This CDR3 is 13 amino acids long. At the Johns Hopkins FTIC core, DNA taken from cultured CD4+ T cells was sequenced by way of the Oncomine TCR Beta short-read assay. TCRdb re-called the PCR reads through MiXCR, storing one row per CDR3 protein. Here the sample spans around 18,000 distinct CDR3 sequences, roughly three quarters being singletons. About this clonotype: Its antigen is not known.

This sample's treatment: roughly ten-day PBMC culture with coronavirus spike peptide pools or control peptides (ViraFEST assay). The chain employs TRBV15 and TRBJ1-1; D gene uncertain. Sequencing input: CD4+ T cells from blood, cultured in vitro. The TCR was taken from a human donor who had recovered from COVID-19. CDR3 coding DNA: TGTGCCACCAGCAGAGATCGAGAGGAAGAAGCTTTCTTT. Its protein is CATSRDREEEAFF.